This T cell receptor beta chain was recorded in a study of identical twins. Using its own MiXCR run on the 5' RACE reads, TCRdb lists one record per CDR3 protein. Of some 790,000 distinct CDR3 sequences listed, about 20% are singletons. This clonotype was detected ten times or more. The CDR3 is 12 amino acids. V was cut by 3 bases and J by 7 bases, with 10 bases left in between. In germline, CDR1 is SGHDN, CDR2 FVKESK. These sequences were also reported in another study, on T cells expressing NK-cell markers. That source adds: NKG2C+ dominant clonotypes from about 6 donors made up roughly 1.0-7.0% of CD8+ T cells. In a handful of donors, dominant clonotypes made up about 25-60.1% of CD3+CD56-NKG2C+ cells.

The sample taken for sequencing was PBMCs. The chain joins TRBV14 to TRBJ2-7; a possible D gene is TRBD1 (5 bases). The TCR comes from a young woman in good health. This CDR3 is CASSQGRREQYF. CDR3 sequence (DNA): TGTGCCAGCAGCCAGGGGCGTCGAGAGCAGTACTTC.